Presented here are 12 T cell receptor beta chains from one specimen sequenced in a study of regulatory T cells in long-lasting Graves disease. In building TCR beta libraries, iRepertoire HTBI primers were used together with Arm-PCR of CDR3 regions. TCRdb recomputed calls from the multiplex PCR reads with MiXCR, one row per CDR3 protein. The data contain about 400,000 distinct CDR3 sequences, less than 25% of them seen just once; the ten biggest clones take up 20% to 25%. Specified time point: persistent/refractory GD, antithyroid drugs over 5 years with positive TRAb. TCR sequences were obtained from RNA taken from PBMCs. The specimen was peripheral blood mononuclear cells (PBMCs), collected when the disease was refractory, from a patient treated with antithyroid drugs. These receptors were obtained from a female donor with Graves disease.

The V call is TRBV3-1, the J call TRBJ1-2; 9 nucleotides line up with TRBD1. Trimming at V came to 1 base and at J to 8 bases, leaving 8 bases not matched to a gene. The CDR3 runs 15 residues. Germline V lookup: CDR1 LGHDT, CDR2 YNNKEL (reference sequence). CDR3 in amino acids: CASSQALQGAGGYTF. The CDR3 coding sequence is TGTGCCAGCAGCCAAGCTTTACAGGGGGCGGGAGGCTACACCTTC.

Details on this clonotype: A single base separates this from a much larger clone, so it may be a read error. This chain joins TRBV28 and TRBJ2-6; the D gene is possibly TRBD2 (5 bases). Germline V lookup: CDR1 MDHEN, CDR2 SYDVKM. V dropped 6 bases and J dropped 3 bases, with 18 bases sitting between them. CDR3 size: 17 residues. CDR3 DNA sequence: TGTGCCAGCAGCTCCGGGGAAATTATGTTTGGGGCCAACGTCCTGACTTTC. This sequence encodes CASSSGEIMFGANVLTF.

This clonotype turned up a few times. J is TRBJ1-1 and V is TRBV19; D remains unclear. Germline values: CDR1 LNHDA, CDR2 SQIVND (reference sequence). V shed 4 bases and J shed 3 bases, with 3 bases lying between them. The CDR3 covers 11 residues. CDR3 region: CASSTDTEAFF. The CDR3 DNA is TGTGCCAGTAGTACCGACACTGAAGCTTTCTTT.

The table lists this clonotype with a few counts. The chain carries TRBV29-1 and TRBJ2-2, with D tentatively TRBD1 (6 bases). Deletions cut 4 bases from V and 6 bases from J, with 12 bases between. This CDR3 has 13 residues. The germline gives CDR1 SQVTM, CDR2 ANQGSEA. The CDR3 here is CSVAQGFAGELFF. The CDR3 nucleotides are TGCAGCGTTGCCCAGGGGTTTGCCGGGGAGCTGTTTTTT.

V usage is TRBV14 and J usage is TRBJ2-3, with no clear D. Trimming shortened V by 4 bases and J by 4 bases, and 6 bases separated the two germline ends. Germline V CDR1 and CDR2: SGHDN, FVKESK. The CDR3 contains 12 residues. The CDR3 loop is CASSPRADTQYF. The CDR3 nucleotides are TGTGCCAGCAGCCCTCGCGCAGATACGCAGTATTTT.

The V and J genes are TRBV11-2 and TRBJ2-1; no clear D. Germline V gene sequence: CDR1 SGHAT, CDR2 FQNNGV. The CDR3 sequence is 15 residues long. Trimming left V 6 bases short and J 2 bases short, with 14 bases between. CDR3 coding DNA: TGTGCCAGCAGTATTAACGGGCATACCTACAATGAGCAGTTCTTC. This encodes CASSINGHTYNEQFF.

This clonotype showed up many times. This chain joins TRBV20-1 and TRBJ2-7; the D gene could be TRBD1 or TRBD2 (5 bases each). Germline lookup yields CDR1 DFQATT and CDR2 SNEGSKA (reference sequence). The CDR3 is made up of 12 amino acids. The V and J ends lost 4 bases and 2 bases respectively, with 9 bases between them. CDR3 sequence: CSAMGRTYEQYF. Written as DNA, the CDR3 is TGCAGTGCTATGGGACGGACCTACGAGCAGTACTTC.

This clonotype was seen at least ten times. The chain carries TRBV28 and TRBJ1-2; a possible D gene is TRBD1 (5 bases). Trimming cost V 1 base and J 8 bases, with 23 bases left between them. This CDR3 has 17 amino acids. Germline V gene lookup returns CDR1 MDHEN and CDR2 SYDVKM. In DNA, the CDR3 is TGTGCCAGCAGTTTATTTGAAGTAGCTCCAGGGTTGGGCGGCTACACCTTC. This encodes CASSLFEVAPGLGGYTF.

This chain connects TRBV5-1 to TRBJ2-7, with D perhaps assigned TRBD1 or TRBD2 (5 bases each). V dropped 4 bases and J dropped 6 bases, with 14 bases sitting between them. The CDR3 consists of 13 residues. CDR1 and CDR2 from the germline V gene are SGHRS and YFSETQ. The CDR3: CASSRDDVGEQYF. The CDR3 coding sequence is TGCGCCAGCAGCAGGGACGATGTGGGCGAGCAGTACTTC.

This clonotype has a handful of counts. J is TRBJ2-6 and V is TRBV3-1; D remains ambiguous. The CDR3 length is 11 residues. Deletions cut 6 bases from V and 5 bases from J, with 2 bases between. The germline gives CDR1 LGHDT, CDR2 YNNKEL (reference sequence). The CDR3 region is CASSRANVLTF. CDR3 bases: TGTGCCAGCAGTCGGGCCAACGTCCTGACTTTC. The full variable domain, with the rest looked up from reference TRBV3-1 and TRBJ2-6, is DTAVSQTPKYLVTQMGNDKSIKCEQNLGHDTMYWYKQDSKKFLKIMFSYNNKELIINETVPNRFSPKSPDKAHLNLHINSLELGDSAVYFCASSRANVLTFGAGSRLTVL.

This clonotype has a count of ten or more. The chain links TRBV6-2 or TRBV6-3 to TRBJ2-2; the D gene is possibly TRBD2 (5 bases). This CDR3 is 15 amino acids long. The V end was cut by 2 bases, the J end by 6 bases, with 13 bases between. CDR1 and CDR2 from the germline V gene are MNHEY and SVGEGT. CDR3 residues: CASSYTGYVAGELFF. CDR3 sequence (DNA): TGTGCCAGCAGTTACACGGGGTACGTCGCCGGGGAGCTGTTTTTT.

The rearrangement uses TRBV6-2 or TRBV6-3 and TRBJ2-5; 8 bases map to TRBD2. CDR1 and CDR2 (germline): MNHEY, SVGEGT. The CDR3 sequence is 11 residues long. With 7 bases clipped from V and 13 bases from J, the junction kept 8 bases outside the gene matches. The chain's CDR3 is CASTGLANPYF. The CDR3 DNA follows: TGTGCCAGCACTGGACTAGCCAACCCGTACTTC.